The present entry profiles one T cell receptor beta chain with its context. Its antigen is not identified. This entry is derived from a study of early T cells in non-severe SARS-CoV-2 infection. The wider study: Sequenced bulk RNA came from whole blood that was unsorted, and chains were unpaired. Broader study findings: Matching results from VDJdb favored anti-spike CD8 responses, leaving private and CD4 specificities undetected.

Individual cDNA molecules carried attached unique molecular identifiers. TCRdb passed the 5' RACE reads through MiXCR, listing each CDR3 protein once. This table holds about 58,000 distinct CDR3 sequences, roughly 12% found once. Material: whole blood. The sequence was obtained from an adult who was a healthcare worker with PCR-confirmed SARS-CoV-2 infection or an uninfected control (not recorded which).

CDR3 loop: CASSLGLAEPDTQYF. The CDR3 nucleotides are TGTGCCAGCAGCTTGGGACTAGCGGAGCCAGATACGCAGTATTTT. The chain has TRBV5-6 and TRBJ2-3; 9 positions match TRBD2. Germline V gene lookup returns CDR1 SGHDT and CDR2 YYEEEE. V lost 0 bases to trimming and J lost 4 bases; unmatched junction nucleotides: 3. The CDR3 totals 15 residues.